A selection of T cell receptor beta chains follows, all from one sample in a study of PD-1 blockade in classical Hodgkin lymphoma. Repertoires were generated with immunoSEQ multiplex PCR, while TCRdb's copy carries only in-frame clones and drops some. The data show 60,000 or so clones, 90% seen once. Here the sequenced sample was peripheral blood mononuclear cells (PBMCs), taken at baseline. The source is a human donor with classical Hodgkin lymphoma. Each CDR3 is given with its conserved first and last residue. A D gene is named only where the DNA matches it firmly. Size tells how often a clone was seen (once, few, many) or the class of an expanded clone, and some rows leave it out.

j_gene,v_gene,abundance,d_gene,CDR3aa,CDR3nt
TRBJ2-7,TRBV19,.,.,CASSIEQGSSYEQYF,TGTGCCAGTAGTATAGAACAGGGTAGCTCCTACGAGCAGTACTTC
TRBJ1-5,TRBV28,.,.,CASSLGNQPQHF,TGTGCCAGCAGTTTAGGCAATCAGCCCCAGCATTTT
TRBJ2-3,TRBV5-1,.,TRBD1,CASSLGDRKQADTQYF,TGCGCCAGCAGCTTGGGGGACAGAAAACAAGCAGATACGCAGTATTTT
TRBJ2-3,TRBV10-3,once,.,CAISRGDTQYF,TGTGCCATCAGCAGGGGAGATACGCAGTATTTT
TRBJ2-1,TRBV4-1,.,TRBD2,CASSQEIPGGSSSYNEQFF,TGCGCCAGCAGCCAAGAGATCCCGGGAGGGTCTAGCTCCTACAATGAGCAGTTCTTC
TRBJ2-2,TRBV7-2,.,.,CASSLAAGAGTGELFF,TGTGCCAGCAGCTTAGCTGCAGGGGCCGGCACCGGGGAGCTGTTTTTT
TRBJ1-2,TRBV28,.,.,CASSSSLDYGYTF,TGTGCCAGCAGTTCTAGTTTGGACTATGGCTACACCTTC
TRBJ2-5,TRBV7-9,.,.,CASSLAYGETQYF,TGTGCCAGCAGCTTAGCTTATGGGGAGACCCAGTACTTC
TRBJ1-2,TRBV6-1,.,.,CASSDPTSVGYTF,TGTGCCAGCAGTGACCCCACCTCGGTCGGCTACACCTTC
TRBJ1-4,TRBV5-1,medium-sized,.,CASSLYGGAGEKLFF,TGCGCCAGCAGCTTGTATGGGGGAGCAGGGGAAAAACTGTTTTTT
TRBJ2-7,TRBV10-2,.,.,CASTGGYEQYF,TGCGCCAGCACGGGCGGATACGAGCAGTACTTC
TRBJ1-2,TRBV10-3,.,.,CAISYQANYGYTF,TGTGCCATCAGTTATCAGGCTAACTATGGCTACACCTTC
TRBJ2-5,TRBV7-2,once,TRBD1,CASSSWTGAQETQYF,TGTGCCAGCAGCTCCTGGACAGGGGCCCAAGAGACCCAGTACTTC
TRBJ2-5,TRBV10-3,once,.,CAISGGALGKETQYF,TGTGCCATCAGTGGAGGGGCGTTGGGAAAAGAGACCCAGTACTTC
TRBJ2-7,TRBV2,.,TRBD2,CASSYTGASGRAGWYEQYF,TGTGCCAGCAGCTACACCGGGGCTAGCGGGAGGGCCGGTTGGTACGAGCAGTACTTC
TRBJ2-1,TRBV29-1,.,TRBD2,CSVDYPGLAANEQFF,TGCAGCGTTGACTACCCGGGACTAGCGGCCAATGAGCAGTTCTTC
TRBJ1-1,TRBV6-1,few,.,CASSWNTEAFF,TGTGCCAGCAGTTGGAACACTGAAGCTTTCTTT
TRBJ2-7,TRBV5-4,.,TRBD1,CASSPGQGLTILGTYEQYF,TGTGCCAGCAGCCCCGGACAGGGCCTGACCATCCTAGGAACCTACGAGCAGTACTTC
TRBJ2-1,TRBV5-1,.,TRBD2,CASSPGGGGVYNEQFF,TGCGCCAGCAGCCCGGGCGGCGGGGGGGTCTACAATGAGCAGTTCTTC
TRBJ2-2,TRBV19,.,TRBD2,CASQKWASGNTGELFF,TGTGCCAGTCAAAAATGGGCTAGCGGGAACACCGGGGAGCTGTTTTTT
TRBJ2-6,TRBV7-2,.,TRBD1,CASSLGTGPSGANVLTF,TGTGCCAGCAGCTTGGGGACAGGGCCCTCTGGGGCCAACGTCCTGACTTTC
TRBJ2-7,TRBV7-8,.,TRBD1,CASSLPPGQGSEQYF,TGTGCCAGCAGCCTTCCCCCGGGACAGGGTAGCGAGCAGTACTTC
TRBJ2-1,TRBV9,few,TRBD1,CASSKDRGWNNEQFF,TGTGCCAGCAGCAAGGACAGGGGCTGGAACAATGAGCAGTTCTTC
TRBJ2-7,TRBV4-1,.,.,CASSLRDWDYEQYF,TGCGCCAGCAGCCTCCGGGACTGGGACTACGAGCAGTACTTC
TRBJ2-1,TRBV5-4,.,.,CASSLVTTNNEQFF,TGTGCCAGCAGCTTGGTGACTACCAACAATGAGCAGTTCTTC
TRBJ2-6,TRBV19,.,TRBD1,CASTPGTGVFGANVLTF,TGTGCCAGTACCCCCGGGACAGGGGTATTTGGGGCCAACGTCCTGACTTTC
TRBJ2-5,TRBV12-5,.,.,CASGLGTWKTQYF,TGTGCTAGTGGTTTGGGGACGTGGAAGACCCAGTACTTC
TRBJ2-1,TRBV5-4,.,.,CASSLKTPLSEQFF,TGTGCCAGCAGCTTGAAGACTCCACTCAGTGAGCAGTTCTTC
TRBJ1-1,TRBV7-9,.,.,CASSQTVGAKREAFF,TGTGCCAGCAGCCAAACTGTCGGGGCCAAAAGGGAAGCTTTCTTT
TRBJ2-2,TRBV11-2,.,.,CASSLTGKGELFF,TGTGCCAGCAGCTTAACCGGGAAGGGGGAGCTGTTTTTT
TRBJ2-1,TRBV11-2,.,TRBD2,CASSLGLAGKDLFF,TGTGCCAGCAGCCTGGGACTAGCGGGAAAGGATCTGTTCTTC
TRBJ2-7,TRBV7-9,.,TRBD2,CASSLTTSGYEQYF,TGTGCCAGCAGCTTAACAACTAGCGGCTACGAGCAGTACTTC
TRBJ1-6,TRBV6-1,.,.,CASSETGPSSYNSPLHF,TGTGCCAGCAGTGAAACAGGGCCGAGCTCCTATAATTCACCCCTCCACTTT
TRBJ2-1,TRBV5-1,.,TRBD2,CASTPPGGTNEQFF,TGCGCCAGCACCCCTCCGGGGGGGACCAATGAGCAGTTCTTC
TRBJ2-7,TRBV6-1,.,.,CASARYEQYF,TGTGCCAGCGCCCGCTACGAGCAGTACTTC
TRBJ2-7,TRBV10-3,.,TRBD2,CATVKLAGTYEQYF,TGTGCCACCGTTAAACTAGCGGGGACATACGAGCAGTACTTC
TRBJ1-5,TRBV30,.,.,CAWRQVLTVNQPQHF,TGTGCCTGGAGGCAGGTTTTGACAGTCAATCAGCCCCAGCATTTT
TRBJ2-1,TRBV6-6,once,.,CASSHSWGDNEQFF,TGTGCCAGCAGTCACAGTTGGGGCGACAATGAGCAGTTCTTC
TRBJ1-5,TRBV18,once,.,CASSPKKGNQPQHF,TGTGCCAGCTCACCGAAGAAAGGAAATCAGCCCCAGCATTTT
TRBJ2-7,TRBV4-1,.,TRBD1,CASSQGQGRSYEQYF,TGCGCCAGCAGCCAAGGACAGGGGCGGTCCTACGAGCAGTACTTC
TRBJ2-1,TRBV5-1,.,TRBD2,CASSLVTGLDNEQFF,TGCGCCAGCAGCTTGGTAACTGGACTAGACAATGAGCAGTTCTTC
TRBJ2-7,TRBV27,.,TRBD2,CASSLSAGLAFHEQYF,TGTGCCAGCAGTTTATCGGCGGGACTAGCGTTCCACGAGCAGTACTTC
TRBJ2-7,TRBV21-1,.,.,CASYYNKRLAGSEQYF,TGTGCCAGCTACTATAACAAGCGACTAGCGGGGTCCGAGCAGTACTTC
TRBJ1-5,TRBV9,.,.,CASSLDGERVQPQHF,TGTGCCAGCAGCCTCGACGGCGAGAGGGTTCAGCCCCAGCATTTT
TRBJ1-2,TRBV10-3,once,TRBD1,CAISLTGEKHTF,TGTGCCATCAGTCTGACAGGGGAAAAACACACCTTC
TRBJ2-2,TRBV6-5,.,TRBD1,CASLDRGTGELFF,TGTGCCAGCTTGGACAGGGGCACCGGGGAGCTGTTTTTT
TRBJ1-1,TRBV18,.,.,CASSQVLNTEAFF,TGTGCCAGCTCACAGGTCCTGAACACTGAAGCTTTCTTT
TRBJ2-1,TRBV4-2,.,TRBD2,CASSQGWASGNDEQFF,TGTGCCAGCAGCCAAGGGTGGGCTAGCGGGAATGATGAGCAGTTCTTC
TRBJ1-5,TRBV6-1,once,.,CASKMTLTPGQPQHF,TGTGCCAGCAAAATGACTTTAACTCCAGGTCAGCCCCAGCATTTT
TRBJ2-1,TRBV7-9,.,.,CASNLVGAKNEQFF,TGTGCCAGCAATTTGGTGGGAGCGAAAAATGAGCAGTTCTTC
TRBJ1-1,TRBV4-2,.,.,CASSQDLRGNTEAFF,TGTGCCAGCAGCCAAGATTTGAGGGGGAACACTGAAGCTTTCTTT
TRBJ2-3,TRBV9,.,TRBD1,CASSVGGTGRTDTQYF,TGTGCCAGCAGCGTAGGGGGGACAGGACGCACAGATACGCAGTATTTT
TRBJ2-1,TRBV27,few,.,CASSLGGDEQFF,TGTGCCAGCAGTTTAGGTGGGGATGAGCAGTTCTTC